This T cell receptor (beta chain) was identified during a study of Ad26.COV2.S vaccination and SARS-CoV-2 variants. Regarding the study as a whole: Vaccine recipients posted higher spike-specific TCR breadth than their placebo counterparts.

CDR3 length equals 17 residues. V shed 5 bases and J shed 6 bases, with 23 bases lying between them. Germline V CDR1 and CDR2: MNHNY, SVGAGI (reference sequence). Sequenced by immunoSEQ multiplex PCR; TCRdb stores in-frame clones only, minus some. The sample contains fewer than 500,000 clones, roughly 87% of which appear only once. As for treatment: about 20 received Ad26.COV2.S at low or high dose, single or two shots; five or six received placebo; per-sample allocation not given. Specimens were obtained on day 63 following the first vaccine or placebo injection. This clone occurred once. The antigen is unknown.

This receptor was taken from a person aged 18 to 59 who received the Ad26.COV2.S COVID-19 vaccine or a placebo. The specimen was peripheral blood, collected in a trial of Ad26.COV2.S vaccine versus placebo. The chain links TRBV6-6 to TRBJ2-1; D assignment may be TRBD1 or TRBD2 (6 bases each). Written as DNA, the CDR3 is TGTGCCAGCAGTCGGGGCGGCGGGACACAAGATTTCAATGAGCAGTTCTTC. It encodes CASSRGGGTQDFNEQFF.